These T cell receptor beta chains were read from a single sample in a study of molecular identifiers for immune sequencing clone quantification. TCRdb itself ran the PCR reads through MiXCR, one entry per CDR3 protein. The table includes over 60,000 distinct CDR3 sequences, around a fifth detected once. The sequenced sample was naive CD8+ T cells from blood, with Jurkat cell RNA spiked in. The receptors derive from a human donor in good health. Some libraries in this study had Jurkat cell RNA spiked in. The CDR3 runs from the conserved cysteine through the conserved F or W. D genes are given only for firm matches. The listing skips clone size in some rows; elsewhere it reads once, few, many or a size class.

TRBV7-9	many	TRBD1	TRBJ2-7	TGTGCCAGCAGCTTCGGACAGGGAGCTTTGTACGAGCAGTACTTC	CASSFGQGALYEQYF
TRBV5-5	few	-	TRBJ2-1	TGTGCCAGCAGCTTGGCGGAATTTAGGGGAAATGAGCAGTTCTTC	CASSLAEFRGNEQFF
TRBV29-1	many	-	TRBJ1-1	TGCAGCGTTGAGGGCCAGGGGAACACTGAAGCTTTCTTT	CSVEGQGNTEAFF
TRBV13	many	TRBD1	TRBJ2-7	TGTGCCAGCAGCGGATGGACAGGCCCCAACCGACCCTACGAGCAGTACTTC	CASSGWTGPNRPYEQYF
TRBV11-2	many	-	TRBJ2-1	TGTGCCAGCAGCTCCGGACGGACGGGAATCTCTGAGCAGTTCTTC	CASSSGRTGISEQFF
TRBV20-1	many	-	TRBJ2-3	TGCAGTGCTAGAGATCTGGCGGCAGCCCAAGATACGCAGTATTTT	CSARDLAAAQDTQYF
TRBV20-1	many	-	TRBJ2-5	TGCAGTGCTAGTTTCGGGGGCGGGTATCAAGAGACCCAGTACTTC	CSASFGGGYQETQYF
TRBV3-1	many	-	TRBJ2-2	TGTGCCAGCAGCCCGCACATTTCGTCCATAGCCAACACCGGGGAGCTGTTTTTT	CASSPHISSIANTGELFF
TRBV7-9	many	TRBD2	TRBJ2-7	TGTGCCAGCAGCCCAACGGCAGCGGGAGGGCCATTCCACGAGCAGTACTTC	CASSPTAAGGPFHEQYF
TRBV28	many	-	TRBJ2-7	TGTGCCAGCAGTACCCCTAGTGAAGGGAGTGCCTACGAGCAGTACTTC	CASSTPSEGSAYEQYF
TRBV29-1	many	TRBD2	TRBJ2-1	TGCAGCTCGGGACTAGCGAATTCCCACAATGAGCAGTTCTTC	CSSGLANSHNEQFF
TRBV5-6	few	TRBD1	TRBJ2-3	TGTGCCAGCAGCTTTGGACAGGGTTCAGATACGCAGTATTTT	CASSFGQGSDTQYF
TRBV7-8	many	-	TRBJ2-5	TGTGCCAGCAGCCCCGGGGGCCCTAGTAGGCAAGAGACCCAGTACTTC	CASSPGGPSRQETQYF
TRBV19	many	TRBD1	TRBJ2-2	TGTGCCAGTACTCTAAACAGGGGGAACACCGGGGAGCTGTTTTTT	CASTLNRGNTGELFF
TRBV13	many	TRBD1	TRBJ2-5	TGTGCCAGCAGCTGGACAGGGGGTAAAGAGACCCAGTACTTC	CASSWTGGKETQYF
TRBV29-1	many	TRBD2	TRBJ2-3	TGCAGCGTTGGCCTGCCTAGCGGTGGTTGGGCGCAGTATTTT	CSVGLPSGGWAQYF
TRBV24-1	many	-	TRBJ2-2	TGTGCCACCAGTGGAGAACCGCGGGAGCTGTTTTTT	CATSGEPRELFF
TRBV7-2	-	TRBD2	TRBJ2-7	TGTGCCAGCAGCTTAGACGGAGCTAGCGGGATCTACGAGCAGTACTTC	CASSLDGASGIYEQYF
TRBV4-1	few	TRBD2	TRBJ2-7	TGCGCCAGCAGCCAAGAGAGGACTAGCGGCTACGAGCAGTACTTC	CASSQERTSGYEQYF
TRBV5-6	few	-	TRBJ1-1	TGTGCCAGCAGCTTGGCACTCGGGGATGAAGCTGAAGCTTTCTTT	CASSLALGDEAEAFF
TRBV9	many	-	TRBJ2-5	TGTGCCAGCAGCCCGGCTGACATGCTACAAGAGACCCAGTACTTC	CASSPADMLQETQYF
TRBV29-1	many	TRBD2	TRBJ2-1	TGCAGCTTCGAACGGACTAGCTTCTACAATGAGCAGTTCTTC	CSFERTSFYNEQFF
TRBV20-1	many	TRBD2	TRBJ2-7	TGCAGTGCTAGCCCTAGCGGGAGGGTCTTTTCCCACGAGCAGTACTTC	CSASPSGRVFSHEQYF
TRBV4-1	-	-	TRBJ2-1	TGCGCCAGCAGCCTTGCGGGGCCCTCCTACAATGAGCAGTTCTTC	CASSLAGPSYNEQFF
TRBV7-6	many	TRBD1	TRBJ1-6	TGTGCCAGCAGCTTAGCATCGGCCCTGACAGGGACTAATTCACCCCTCCACTTT	CASSLASALTGTNSPLHF
TRBV3-1	many	-	TRBJ2-2	TGTGCCAGCAGCCAAGATTGGGAGGGGGCGACCGGGGAGCTGTTTTTT	CASSQDWEGATGELFF
TRBV30	many	-	TRBJ1-5	TGTGCCTGGAGCCACGGTCCCTCGGCACAGCCCCAGCATTTT	CAWSHGPSAQPQHF
TRBV5-6	many	-	TRBJ2-4	TGTGCCAGCAGCGGGGCTAGGGCCAAAAACATTCAGTACTTC	CASSGARAKNIQYF
TRBV7-8	many	TRBD1	TRBJ1-1	TGTGCCAGCAGCTTAGCAGTAAGAATTCAGGGGGGGACGGTGACTGAAGCTTTCTTT	CASSLAVRIQGGTVTEAFF
TRBV18	many	-	TRBJ1-5	TGTGCCAGCTCACCGGTAGAGAATCAGCCCCAGCATTTT	CASSPVENQPQHF
TRBV24-1	many	TRBD2	TRBJ2-1	TGTGCCACCAGTGGGACTAGCCGCTACAATGAGCAGTTCTTC	CATSGTSRYNEQFF
TRBV18	-	-	TRBJ2-2	TGTGCCAGCTCACCACCGGAGATTCCCACCGGGGAGCTGTTTTTT	CASSPPEIPTGELFF
TRBV20-1	many	TRBD1	TRBJ2-1	TGCAGTGCTAGAGAACCGGGACAGAAGTACAATGAGCAGTTCTTC	CSAREPGQKYNEQFF
TRBV18	-	-	TRBJ2-3	TGTGCCAGCTCACCGTACAGGGACTTCACAGATACGCAGTATTTT	CASSPYRDFTDTQYF
TRBV7-2	many	TRBD2	TRBJ2-7	TGTGCCAGCAGTCCCGGACTAGCGGGCCTAAATTACGAGCAGTACTTC	CASSPGLAGLNYEQYF